This TCR beta chain originates from a study of blood T cell repertoires in COVID-19 (dated by TCRdb to 2019 to 2021). For the study in its entirety: Samples covering the acute and convalescent phases of COVID-19 were provided by collaborators in the United States, Italy and Spain. The material from the prospective study consisted of cDNA or gDNA derived from T cells, B-cell-depleted T cells, or PBMCs. Subjects who had been exposed to COVID-19, were actively infected with it, or had recovered from it provided the deeply sampled blood TCRbeta repertoires that made up the dataset. The repertoires were made available in a free public database intended to serve as a resource for research on the immune response to SARS-CoV-2. Samples were obtained from the ongoing ImmuneRACE study (first 160 participants) and from roughly 1,300 subjects provided by 6 global collaborators. A de-identified subject ID, COVID-19 status, age in years and sex were almost always included in the sample metadata. Where HLA class I and class II types were available, the types were taken from metadata supplied by the sample provider, not from assay-based typing. The paper as a whole reports these results and caveats: Clinical and demographic metadata were provided uncurated, with the amount varying by source and participant.

CDR1 and CDR2 are drawn from the germline V gene (reference sequence): WNHNN, SYGVQD. Spanning cysteine to phenylalanine, the CDR3 consists of 13 amino acids. Only the CDR3 portion is preserved as DNA: 39 bases, with reading frame beginning at the first base. Trimming removed 6 bases from V and 6 bases from J; the gene matches leave 3 bases unexplained. The immunoSEQ Assay, a bias-controlled multiplex PCR, was used to amplify TCRbeta CDR3 regions from genomic DNA. Regarding the original processing steps: The number of nucleated cells in each sample was estimated from the amplification of reference gene primers within the assay. To quantify the absolute abundance of each unique TCRbeta CDR3 rearrangement, sequence reads were collapsed and filtered. For each sample, productive Simpson clonality was calculated as the square root of Simpson's diversity index across productive rearrangements. Here the immuneACCESS table is served through TCRdb, limited to in-frame sequences with V and J called. Missing clones are a known gap in these copies; in checked studies unresolved V genes cover under half, and the rest lacks a known reason. Clone size and V and J calls were adopted from that table, with D and trimming inferred from the DNA. The sample table contains around 270,000 clones; only one count was recorded for roughly nine tenths of them. The top ten constitute under 4.5% of the sample.

Another Seattle source contributed samples from volunteer blood donors who had recovered from COVID-19. Each collaborating institution followed its own protocols to collect whole blood in K2EDTA tubes. For TCRbeta analysis, collaborator samples were shipped as frozen whole blood, as isolated PBMCs, or as DNA extracted from either sample type. A word on this clone: The specificity of this receptor is unknown. No base qualities exist here, and no much larger clone lies one base off it.

The sequence was collected from a man between 60 and 70 years old who had recovered from COVID-19. The sequencing sample was made of peripheral blood. In this chain, TRBV10-1 is recombined with TRBJ1-1; TRBD1 aligns with 11 central bases. The base sequence is TGCGCCAGCAGCCGGGACAGGGGGTCTGAAGCTTTCTTT. Translated, it gives CASSRDRGSEAFF.